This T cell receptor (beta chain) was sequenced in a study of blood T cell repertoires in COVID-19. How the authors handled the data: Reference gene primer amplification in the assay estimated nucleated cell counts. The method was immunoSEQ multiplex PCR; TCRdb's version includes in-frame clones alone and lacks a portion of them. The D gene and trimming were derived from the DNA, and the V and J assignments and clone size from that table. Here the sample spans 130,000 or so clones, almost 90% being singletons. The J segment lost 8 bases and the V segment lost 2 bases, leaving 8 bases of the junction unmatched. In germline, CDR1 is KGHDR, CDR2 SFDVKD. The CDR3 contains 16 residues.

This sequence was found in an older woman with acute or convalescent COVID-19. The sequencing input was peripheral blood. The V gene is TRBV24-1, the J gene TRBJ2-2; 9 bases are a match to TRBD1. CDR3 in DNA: TGTGCCACCAGTGATTATTTGGGACAGGGTACAGGGGAGCTGTTTTTT. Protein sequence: CATSDYLGQGTGELFF.